This T cell receptor (beta chain) was found in a study of blood T cell repertoires in COVID-19. The length of the CDR3 is 20 residues. From germline, CDR1 is MDHEN and CDR2 SYDVKM. The V segment lost 6 bases and the J segment 0 bases; nucleotides outside the gene matches: 16. The repertoire was sequenced with immunoSEQ multiplex PCR; TCRdb's copy has only in-frame clones and lacks some. The sample lists tens of thousands of clones; around 76% were seen once. Sequences were obtained from peripheral blood. The sequence was obtained from a woman over 75 with acute or convalescent COVID-19. This rearrangement joins TRBV28 to TRBJ2-2; the match to TRBD2 covers 10 bases. The chain's CDR3 is CASREPGLALEVANTGELFF. The CDR3 DNA sequence: TGTGCCAGCAGGGAACCGGGACTAGCGTTGGAAGTCGCGAACACCGGGGAGCTGTTTTTT. Together with reference TRBV28 and TRBJ2-2, the CDR3 gives the full variable domain: DVKVTQSSRYLVKRTGEKVFLECVQDMDHENMFWYRQDPGLGLRLIYFSYDVKMKEKGDIPEGYSVSREKKERFSLILESASTNQTSMYLCASREPGLALEVANTGELFFGEGSRLTVL.